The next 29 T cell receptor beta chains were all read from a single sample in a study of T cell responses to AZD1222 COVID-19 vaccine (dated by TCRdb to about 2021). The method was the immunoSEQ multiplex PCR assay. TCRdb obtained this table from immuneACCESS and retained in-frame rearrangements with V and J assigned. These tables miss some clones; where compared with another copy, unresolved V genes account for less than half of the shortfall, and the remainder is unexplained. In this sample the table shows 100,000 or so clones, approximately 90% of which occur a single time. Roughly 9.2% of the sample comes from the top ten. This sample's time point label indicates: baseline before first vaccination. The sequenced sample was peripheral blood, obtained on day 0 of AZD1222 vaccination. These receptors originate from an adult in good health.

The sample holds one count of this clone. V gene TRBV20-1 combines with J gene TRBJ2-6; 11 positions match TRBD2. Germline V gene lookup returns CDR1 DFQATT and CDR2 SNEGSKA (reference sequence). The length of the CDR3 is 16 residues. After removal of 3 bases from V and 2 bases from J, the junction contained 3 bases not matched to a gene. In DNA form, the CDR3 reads TGCAGTGCTAGTACTAGCGGGAGAGCTGGGGCCAACGTCCTGACTTTC. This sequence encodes CSASTSGRAGANVLTF.

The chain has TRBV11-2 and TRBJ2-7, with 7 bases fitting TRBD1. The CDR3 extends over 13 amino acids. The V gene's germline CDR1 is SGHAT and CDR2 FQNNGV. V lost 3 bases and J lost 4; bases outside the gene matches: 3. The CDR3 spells CASSLYRGYEQYF. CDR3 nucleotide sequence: TGTGCCAGCAGCTTGTACAGGGGTTACGAGCAGTACTTC.

CDR3 amino acids: CATSTPELAGEREQYF. In DNA, the CDR3 is TGTGCCACCAGCACCCCGGAACTAGCGGGAGAACGCGAGCAGTACTTC. The chain couples TRBV15 to TRBJ2-7; 11 positions match TRBD2. The CDR3 contains 16 residues. The trim removed 4 bases at V and 6 bases at J, leaving 11 bases unmatched. The germline gives CDR1 LNHNV, CDR2 YYDKDF (reference sequence).

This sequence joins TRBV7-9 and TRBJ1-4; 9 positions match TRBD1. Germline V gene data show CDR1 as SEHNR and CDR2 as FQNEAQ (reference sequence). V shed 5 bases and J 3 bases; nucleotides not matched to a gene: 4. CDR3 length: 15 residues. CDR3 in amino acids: CASSIRDRANEKLFF. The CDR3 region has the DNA TGTGCCAGCAGCATCCGGGACAGGGCTAATGAAAAACTGTTTTTT.

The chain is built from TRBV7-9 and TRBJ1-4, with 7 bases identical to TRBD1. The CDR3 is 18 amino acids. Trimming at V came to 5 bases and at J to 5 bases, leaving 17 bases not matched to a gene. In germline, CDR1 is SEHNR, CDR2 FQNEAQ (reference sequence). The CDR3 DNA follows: TGTGCCAGCAGCACCACCCTCGGAGGGGGCTGGAGGAATGAAAAACTGTTTTTT. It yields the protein CASSTTLGGGWRNEKLFF.

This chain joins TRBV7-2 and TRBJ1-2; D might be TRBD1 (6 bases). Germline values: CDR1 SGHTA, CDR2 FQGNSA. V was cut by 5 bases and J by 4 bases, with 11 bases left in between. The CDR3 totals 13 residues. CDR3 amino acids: CASSKQGGYGYTF. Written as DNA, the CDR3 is TGTGCCAGCAGCAAACAGGGAGGCTATGGCTACACCTTC.

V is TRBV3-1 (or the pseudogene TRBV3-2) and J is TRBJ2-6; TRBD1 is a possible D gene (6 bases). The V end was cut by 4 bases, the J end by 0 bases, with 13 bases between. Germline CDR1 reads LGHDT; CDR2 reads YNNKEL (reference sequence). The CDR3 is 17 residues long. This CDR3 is CASSLRGVGSGANVLTF. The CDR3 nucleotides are TGTGCCAGCAGCCTCAGGGGAGTGGGCTCTGGGGCCAACGTCCTGACTTTC.

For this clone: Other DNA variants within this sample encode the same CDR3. In DNA, the CDR3 is TGCAGCGCGAGACAGGGGTCTAATGAAAAACTGTTTTTT. Its translation: CSARQGSNEKLFF. This chain uses TRBV29-1 with TRBJ1-4; TRBD1 agrees at 8 bases. V was pared by 7 bases and J by 3 bases, with 4 bases of the junction left unmatched. Germline lookup yields CDR1 SQVTM and CDR2 ANQGSEA. The CDR3 is made up of 13 amino acids.

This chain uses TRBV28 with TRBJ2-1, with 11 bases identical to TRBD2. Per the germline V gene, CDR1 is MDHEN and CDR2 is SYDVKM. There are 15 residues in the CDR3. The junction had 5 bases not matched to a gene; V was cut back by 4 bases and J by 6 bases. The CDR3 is CASSYVLAGANEQFF. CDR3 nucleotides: TGTGCCAGCAGTTATGTACTAGCGGGAGCCAATGAGCAGTTCTTC.

In DNA, the CDR3 is TGCAGCGTGGCAGGTTCCTACGAGCAGTACTTC. It specifies CSVAGSYEQYF. V is TRBV29-1 and J is TRBJ2-7; D is uncertain. There are 11 residues in the CDR3. Germline V gives CDR1 SQVTM, CDR2 ANQGSEA. Trimming took off 6 bases at V and 1 base at J, with 7 bases between the two ends.

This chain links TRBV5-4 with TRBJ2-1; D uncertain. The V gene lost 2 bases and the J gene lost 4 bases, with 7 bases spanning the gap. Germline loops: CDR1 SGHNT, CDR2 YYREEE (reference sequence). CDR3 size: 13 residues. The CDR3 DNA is TGTGCCAGCAGCTTCGGGCCTTACAATGAGCAGTTCTTC. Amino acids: CASSFGPYNEQFF. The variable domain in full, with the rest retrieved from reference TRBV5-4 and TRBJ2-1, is ETGVTQSPTHLIKTRGQQVTLRCSSQSGHNTVSWYQQALGQGPQFIFQYYREEENGRGNFPPRFSGLQFPNYSSELNVNALELDDSALYLCASSFGPYNEQFFGPGTRLTVL.

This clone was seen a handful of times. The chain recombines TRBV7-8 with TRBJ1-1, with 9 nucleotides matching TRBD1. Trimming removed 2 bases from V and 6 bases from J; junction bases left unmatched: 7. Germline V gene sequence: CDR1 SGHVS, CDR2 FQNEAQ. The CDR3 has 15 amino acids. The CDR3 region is CASSLLGQGRPEAFF. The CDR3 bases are TGTGCCAGCAGCTTATTGGGACAGGGTCGGCCTGAAGCTTTCTTT.

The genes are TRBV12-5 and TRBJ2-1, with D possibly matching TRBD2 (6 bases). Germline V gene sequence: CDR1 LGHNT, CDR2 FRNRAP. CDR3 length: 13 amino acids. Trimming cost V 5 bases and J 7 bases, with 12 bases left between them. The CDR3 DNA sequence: TGTGCTAGTGGTAGGCCTAGCGAAAATGAGCAGTTCTTC. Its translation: CASGRPSENEQFF.

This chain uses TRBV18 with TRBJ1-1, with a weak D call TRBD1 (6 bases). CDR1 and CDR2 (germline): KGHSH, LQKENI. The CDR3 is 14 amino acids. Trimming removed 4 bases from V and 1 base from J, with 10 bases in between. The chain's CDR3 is CASSRDTGNTEAFF. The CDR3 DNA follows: TGTGCCAGCTCACGGGACACCGGGAACACTGAAGCTTTCTTT.

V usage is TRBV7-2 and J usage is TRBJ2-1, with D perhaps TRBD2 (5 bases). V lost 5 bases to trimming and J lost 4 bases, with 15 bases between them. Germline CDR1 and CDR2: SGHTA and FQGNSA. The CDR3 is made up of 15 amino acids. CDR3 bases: TGTGCCAGCAGCATGAGGGTCCTTGAGTACAATGAGCAGTTCTTC. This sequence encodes CASSMRVLEYNEQFF. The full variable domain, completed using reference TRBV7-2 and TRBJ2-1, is GAGVSQSPSNKVTEKGKDVELRCDPISGHTALYWYRQSLGQGLEFLIYFQGNSAPDKSGLPSDRFSAERTGGSVSTLTIQRTQQEDSAVYLCASSMRVLEYNEQFFGPGTRLTVL.

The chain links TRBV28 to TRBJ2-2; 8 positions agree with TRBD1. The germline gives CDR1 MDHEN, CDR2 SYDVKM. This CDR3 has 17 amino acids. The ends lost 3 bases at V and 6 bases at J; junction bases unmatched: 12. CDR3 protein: CASSLSPGQVVSGELFF. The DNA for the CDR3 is TGTGCCAGCAGTTTGTCTCCGGGACAGGTGGTATCCGGGGAGCTGTTTTTT. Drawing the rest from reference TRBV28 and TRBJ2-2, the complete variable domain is DVKVTQSSRYLVKRTGEKVFLECVQDMDHENMFWYRQDPGLGLRLIYFSYDVKMKEKGDIPEGYSVSREKKERFSLILESASTNQTSMYLCASSLSPGQVVSGELFFGEGSRLTVL.

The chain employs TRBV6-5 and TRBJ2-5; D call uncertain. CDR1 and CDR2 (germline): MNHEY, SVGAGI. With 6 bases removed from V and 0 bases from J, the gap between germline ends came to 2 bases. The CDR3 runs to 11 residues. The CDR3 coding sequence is TGTGCCAGCAGAAACCAAGAGACCCAGTACTTC. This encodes CASRNQETQYF.

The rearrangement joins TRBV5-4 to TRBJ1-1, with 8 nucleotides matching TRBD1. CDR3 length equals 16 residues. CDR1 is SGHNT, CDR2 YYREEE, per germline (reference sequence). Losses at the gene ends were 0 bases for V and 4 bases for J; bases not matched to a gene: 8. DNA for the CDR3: TGTGCCAGCAGCTTGGGCCAGGGGGCGTTCGGCACTGAAGCTTTCTTT. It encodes CASSLGQGAFGTEAFF.

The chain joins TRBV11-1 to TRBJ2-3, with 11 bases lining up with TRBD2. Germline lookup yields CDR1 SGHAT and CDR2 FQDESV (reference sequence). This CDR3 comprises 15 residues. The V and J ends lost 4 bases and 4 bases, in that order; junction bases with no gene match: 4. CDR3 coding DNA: TGTGCCAGCAGCTCCGCTAGCGGGAGGTCAGATACGCAGTATTTT. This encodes CASSSASGRSDTQYF.

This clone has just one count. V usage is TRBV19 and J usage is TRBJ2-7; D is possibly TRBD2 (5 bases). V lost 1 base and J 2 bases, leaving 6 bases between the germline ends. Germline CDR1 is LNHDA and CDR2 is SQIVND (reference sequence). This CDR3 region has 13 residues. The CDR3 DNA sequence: TGTGCCAGTAGTATAGTGGGAGCCTACGAGCAGTACTTC. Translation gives CASSIVGAYEQYF. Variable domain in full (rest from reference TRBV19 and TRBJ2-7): DGGITQSPKYLFRKEGQNVTLSCEQNLNHDAMYWYRQDPGQGLRLIYYSQIVNDFQKGDIAEGYSVSREKKESFPLTVTSAQKNPTAFYLCASSIVGAYEQYFGPGTRLTVT.

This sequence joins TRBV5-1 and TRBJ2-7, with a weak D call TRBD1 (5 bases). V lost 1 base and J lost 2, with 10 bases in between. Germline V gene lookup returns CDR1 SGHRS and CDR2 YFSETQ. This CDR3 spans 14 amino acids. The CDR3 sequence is CASSLTGHTYEQYF. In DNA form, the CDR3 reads TGCGCCAGCAGCTTGACAGGTCATACCTACGAGCAGTACTTC.

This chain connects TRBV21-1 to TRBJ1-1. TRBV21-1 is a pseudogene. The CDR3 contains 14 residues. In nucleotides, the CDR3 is TGTGCCAGCAGCAAACCGGGGTCTTGGGCTGAAGCTTTCTTT. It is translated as CASSKPGSWAEAFF.

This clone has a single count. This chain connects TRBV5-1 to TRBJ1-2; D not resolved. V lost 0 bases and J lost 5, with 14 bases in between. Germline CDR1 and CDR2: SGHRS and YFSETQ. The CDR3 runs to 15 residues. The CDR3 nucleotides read TGCGCCAGCAGCTTGGTCGGGGAGGGAGGATATGGCTACACCTTC. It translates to CASSLVGEGGYGYTF.

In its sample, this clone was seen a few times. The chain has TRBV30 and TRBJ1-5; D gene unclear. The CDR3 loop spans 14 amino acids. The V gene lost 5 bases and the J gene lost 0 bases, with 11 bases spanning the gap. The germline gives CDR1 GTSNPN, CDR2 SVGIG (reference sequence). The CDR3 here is CAWGEGISNQPQHF. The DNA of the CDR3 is TGTGCCTGGGGGGAGGGAATTAGCAATCAGCCCCAGCATTTT. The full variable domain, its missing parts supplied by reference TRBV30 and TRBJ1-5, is SQTIHQWPATLVQPVGSPLSLECTVEGTSNPNLYWYRQAAGRGLQLLFYSVGIGQISSEVPQNLSASRPQDRQFILSSKKLLLSDSGFYLCAWGEGISNQPQHFGDGTRLSIL.

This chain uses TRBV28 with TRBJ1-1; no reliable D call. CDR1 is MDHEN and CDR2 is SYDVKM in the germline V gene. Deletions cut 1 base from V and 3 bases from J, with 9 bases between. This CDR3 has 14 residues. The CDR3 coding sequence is TGTGCCAGCAGTTTATATGGGGTCGACACTGAAGCTTTCTTT. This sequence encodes CASSLYGVDTEAFF. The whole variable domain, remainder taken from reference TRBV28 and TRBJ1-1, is DVKVTQSSRYLVKRTGEKVFLECVQDMDHENMFWYRQDPGLGLRLIYFSYDVKMKEKGDIPEGYSVSREKKERFSLILESASTNQTSMYLCASSLYGVDTEAFFGQGTRLTVV.

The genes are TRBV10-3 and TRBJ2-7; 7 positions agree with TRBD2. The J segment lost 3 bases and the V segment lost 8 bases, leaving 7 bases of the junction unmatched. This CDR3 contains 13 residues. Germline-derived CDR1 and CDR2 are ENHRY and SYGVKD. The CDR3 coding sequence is TGTGCCATCCGACGGGACTACTACTACGAGCAGTACTTC. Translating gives CAIRRDYYYEQYF.

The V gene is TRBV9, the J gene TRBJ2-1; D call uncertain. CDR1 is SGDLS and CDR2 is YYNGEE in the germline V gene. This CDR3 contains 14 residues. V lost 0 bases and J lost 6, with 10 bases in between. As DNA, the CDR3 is TGTGCCAGCAGCGTAGTTATGGGAAGCAATGAGCAGTTCTTC. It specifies CASSVVMGSNEQFF.

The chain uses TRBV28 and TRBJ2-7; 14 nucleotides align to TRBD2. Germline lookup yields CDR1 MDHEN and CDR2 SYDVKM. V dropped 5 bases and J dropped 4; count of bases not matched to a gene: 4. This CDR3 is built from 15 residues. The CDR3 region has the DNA TGTGCCAGCAGTCAAAGGACTAGCGGGAGGTACGAGCAGTACTTC. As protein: CASSQRTSGRYEQYF.

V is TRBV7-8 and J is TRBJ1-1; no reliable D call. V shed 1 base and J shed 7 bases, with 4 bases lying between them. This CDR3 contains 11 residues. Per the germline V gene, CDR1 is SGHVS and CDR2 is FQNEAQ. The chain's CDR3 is CASSLVGEAFF. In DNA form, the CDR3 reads TGTGCCAGCAGCTTAGTCGGTGAAGCTTTCTTT.